Below are 30 T cell receptor beta chains sequenced from a single sample in a study of blood T cell repertoires in COVID-19. TCRdb keeps only in-frame clones here, not all; method: immunoSEQ multiplex PCR. This sample carries over 600,000 clones, approximately 90% of them seen once, and the ten largest clones take 0.2% to 0.3%. The sample consisted of peripheral blood. These receptors all come from a woman aged 18-30 years with acute or convalescent COVID-19.

The chain recombines TRBV11-1 with TRBJ2-2, with D possibly matching TRBD2 (6 bases). V lost 4 bases and J 2 bases, leaving 11 bases between the germline ends. The V gene's germline CDR1 is SGHAT and CDR2 FQDESV (reference sequence). The CDR3 is 15 amino acids. The CDR3 sequence: CASSSTGLNTGELFF. As DNA, the CDR3 is TGTGCCAGCAGCTCTACGGGACTTAACACCGGGGAGCTGTTTTTT. The variable domain in full, with the rest retrieved from reference TRBV11-1 and TRBJ2-2, is EAEVAQSPRYKITEKSQAVAFWCDPISGHATLYWYRQILGQGPELLVQFQDESVVDDSQLPKDRFSAERLKGVDSTLKIQPAELGDSAMYLCASSSTGLNTGELFFGEGSRLTVL.

The chain carries TRBV24-1 and TRBJ1-1, with TRBD1 as a possible D gene (5 bases). The CDR3 spans 12 residues. CDR1 is KGHDR and CDR2 is SFDVKD in the germline V gene. Trimming cost V 8 bases and J 4 bases, with 10 bases left between them. The DNA for the CDR3 is TGTGCCACCATATCAGGGCTCACTGAAGCTTTCTTT. Translating it yields CATISGLTEAFF.

The rearrangement links TRBV30 to TRBJ1-5, with D perhaps TRBD1 (6 bases). From germline, CDR1 is GTSNPN and CDR2 SVGIG (reference sequence). This CDR3 region has 15 residues. V was cut by 3 bases and J by 2 bases, with 14 bases left in between. The CDR3, as DNA: TGTGCCTGGAGCGGGGGGGGCATGGGCAATCAGCCCCAGCATTTT. Its protein product is CAWSGGGMGNQPQHF.

The chain links TRBV12-5 to TRBJ1-1, with D possibly TRBD1 on 6 matching bases. Trimming pared 6 bases from V and 1 base from J, leaving 18 bases between. CDR1 is LGHNT, CDR2 FRNRAP, per germline. The CDR3 covers 16 residues. Here the CDR3 reads CASGRLHREKNTEAFF. CDR3 bases: TGTGCTAGTGGCCGCCTCCACAGGGAAAAGAACACTGAAGCTTTCTTT.

This rearrangement joins TRBV5-4 to TRBJ2-7, with 10 nucleotides matching TRBD2. Germline loops: CDR1 SGHNT, CDR2 YYREEE (reference sequence). V dropped 2 bases and J dropped 3; count of bases not matched to a gene: 8. This CDR3 is built from 16 residues. The CDR3 DNA follows: TGTGCCAGCAGCTTAAAAAGCGGGGGGGCCCGCTACGAGCAGTACTTC. Translation: CASSLKSGGARYEQYF.

The V gene is TRBV4-2, the J gene TRBJ2-3; the match to TRBD2 covers 9 bases. V trimming: 0 bases; J trimming: 5 bases; junction bases outside the gene matches: 9. Looked up from germline, CDR1 is LGHNA and CDR2 is YNFKEQ. The CDR3 has 17 amino acids. CDR3 residues: CASSQEWSGGPKDTQYF. CDR3 nucleotide sequence: TGTGCCAGCAGCCAAGAGTGGAGCGGGGGGCCCAAAGATACGCAGTATTTT.

The rearrangement links TRBV27 to TRBJ2-4; a possible D gene is TRBD1 (6 bases). Germline V gene lookup returns CDR1 MNHEY and CDR2 SMNVEV (reference sequence). The CDR3 is 17 amino acids. V gave up 4 bases and J gave up 2 bases, with 18 bases separating them. The CDR3 coding sequence is TGTGCCAGCAGTTCCTCCGTGGGAGACAGGACCAAAAACATTCAGTACTTC. It codes for CASSSSVGDRTKNIQYF.

The chain combines TRBV18 with TRBJ1-1, with D unclear. Deletions cut 6 bases from V and 1 base from J, with 12 bases between. CDR3 length: 14 residues. CDR1 and CDR2 (germline): KGHSH, LQKENI. The CDR3 sequence: CASSPQHSNTEAFF. Written as DNA, the CDR3 is TGTGCCAGCTCCCCCCAACATTCGAACACTGAAGCTTTCTTT.

The chain couples TRBV6-2 or TRBV6-3 to TRBJ2-7; D may be TRBD1 (6 bases). Looked up from germline, CDR1 is MNHEY and CDR2 is SVGEGT. The V end was cut by 0 bases, the J end by 0 bases, with 15 bases between. The CDR3 has 17 amino acids. The CDR3 loop reads CASSYSTKGQSSYEQYF. Written as DNA, the CDR3 is TGTGCCAGCAGTTACTCCACGAAAGGACAGAGCTCCTACGAGCAGTACTTC.

This clone came up once. The rearrangement uses TRBV7-9 and TRBJ2-1; D call uncertain. This CDR3 contains 16 residues. Trimming took 1 base from V and 0 from J, leaving 10 bases between them. The germline gives CDR1 SEHNR, CDR2 FQNEAQ (reference sequence). The CDR3 protein is CASSLVVRSSYNEQFF. The CDR3 region has the DNA TGTGCCAGCAGCTTAGTAGTCCGGAGCTCCTACAATGAGCAGTTCTTC. Variable domain in full (rest from reference TRBV7-9 and TRBJ2-1): DTGVSQNPRHKITKRGQNVTFRCDPISEHNRLYWYRQTLGQGPEFLTYFQNEAQLEKSRLLSDRFSAERPKGSFSTLEIQRTEQGDSAMYLCASSLVVRSSYNEQFFGPGTRLTVL.

This clone was recorded only once. The chain carries TRBV5-8 and TRBJ1-5; 12 bases map to TRBD1. Germline assignment: CDR1 SGHTS and CDR2 YDEGEE. The CDR3 totals 17 residues. The ends lost 4 bases at V and 2 bases at J; junction bases unmatched: 7. For the CDR3, the DNA is TGTGCCAGCAGCCCTGGGACAGGGGGCGCGGGCAATCAGCCCCAGCATTTT. Amino acid sequence: CASSPGTGGAGNQPQHF.

The chain has TRBV15 and TRBJ1-4; perhaps TRBD1 as D (5 bases). CDR1 and CDR2 (germline): LNHNV, YYDKDF (reference sequence). The CDR3 runs to 16 residues. V lost 0 bases to trimming and J lost 7 bases, with 15 bases between them. This CDR3 is CATSRDPQGGSEKLFF. DNA for the CDR3: TGTGCCACCAGCAGAGATCCGCAGGGCGGAAGTGAAAAACTGTTTTTT. Using reference TRBV15 and TRBJ1-4 for the parts outside the CDR3, the full variable domain is DAMVIQNPRYQVTQFGKPVTLSCSQTLNHNVMYWYQQKSSQAPKLLFHYYDKDFNNEADTPDNFQSRRPNTSFCFLDIRSPGLGDTAMYLCATSRDPQGGSEKLFFGSGTQLSVL.

For the CDR3, the DNA is TGTGCCAGCAGCATAAGCAGGGGAGACGGGGACTATGGCTACACCTTC. Protein sequence: CASSISRGDGDYGYTF. The rearrangement uses TRBV3-1 (or the pseudogene TRBV3-2) and TRBJ1-2; the D gene is possibly TRBD1 (6 bases). The germline V and J ends were trimmed by 5 bases and 3 bases, with 19 bases remaining between them. The germline gives CDR1 LGHDT, CDR2 YNNKEL (reference sequence). CDR3 size: 16 residues.

The CDR3 sequence is CASSRPVRAEEQFF. DNA for the CDR3: TGTGCCAGCAGTCGGCCCGTGAGGGCGGAAGAGCAGTTCTTC. The chain couples TRBV6-2 or TRBV6-3 to TRBJ2-1; possibly TRBD2 for D (5 bases). V was trimmed by 5 bases and J by 10 bases, leaving 18 bases between them. CDR1 is MNHEY, CDR2 SVGEGT, per germline. This CDR3 is 14 amino acids long.

The CDR3 DNA sequence: TGTGCCAGCAGTGCAGGTGCTGGAAACACCATATATTTT. The encoded protein is CASSAGAGNTIYF. The chain employs TRBV6-4 and TRBJ1-3; D unclear. The CDR3 is 13 amino acids. Trimming took 4 bases from V and 2 from J, leaving 6 bases between them. Germline-derived CDR1 and CDR2 are MRHNA and SNTAGT.

The chain couples TRBV4-3 to TRBJ2-1, with 7 bases aligning to TRBD2. J lost 7 bases, V lost 1 base, and 16 bases had no gene match. There are 18 residues in the CDR3. CDR1 is LGHNA and CDR2 is YSLEER in the germline V gene. This CDR3 is CASSQVFGGRRSGNEQFF. The CDR3 DNA reads as TGCGCCAGCAGCCAAGTATTCGGCGGGAGACGTTCCGGAAATGAGCAGTTCTTC.

This clone was seen more than once but under ten times. The genes are TRBV7-2 and TRBJ1-3; 9 bases match TRBD1. With V trimmed by 7 bases and J by 1 base, 8 bases remained unmatched. CDR1 is SGHTA and CDR2 is FQGNSA in the germline V gene. This CDR3 is built from 16 residues. CDR3 in DNA: TGTGCCAGCACCATGGGGGGGACAGGGTCTGGAAACACCATATATTTT. This translates into CASTMGGTGSGNTIYF.

The chain is built from TRBV21-1 and TRBJ2-5; the table gives TRBD1 as D, unverified against the DNA. TRBV21-1 is designated a pseudogene. This CDR3 spans 17 amino acids. The CDR3 region has the DNA TGTGCCAGCAGCAAAGCCGGGGACAGGGCTAGGGGAGAGACCCAGTACTTC. The encoded protein is CASSKAGDRARGETQYF.

This clone was observed a few times. The V gene is TRBV18, the J gene TRBJ2-3, with TRBD1 matching over 8 bases. The CDR3 extends over 16 amino acids. With 6 bases clipped from V and 1 base from J, the junction kept 9 bases outside the gene matches. CDR1 and CDR2 (germline): KGHSH, LQKENI. The CDR3 region has the DNA TGTGCCAGCTCGGAAGGACAGGGTGGAGGCACAGATACGCAGTATTTT. Translation: CASSEGQGGGTDTQYF.

This chain links TRBV15 with TRBJ1-1, with 10 positions matching TRBD1. In germline, CDR1 is LNHNV, CDR2 YYDKDF (reference sequence). V shed 9 bases and J 0 bases; nucleotides not matched to a gene: 4. The CDR3 has 14 residues. This CDR3 is CATKGQGLNTEAFF. Here the CDR3 DNA reads TGTGCCACTAAGGGACAGGGGTTGAACACTGAAGCTTTCTTT.

The sample holds one count of this clone. V usage is TRBV9 and J usage is TRBJ2-5; 8 nucleotides align to TRBD1. Germline loops: CDR1 SGDLS, CDR2 YYNGEE. V was clipped by 4 bases and J by 1 base; unmatched bases: 3. The CDR3 has 14 amino acids. The CDR3 bases are TGTGCCAGCAGCCCGGGACAGGCCCAAGAGACCCAGTACTTC. This translates into CASSPGQAQETQYF.

The chain has TRBV9 and TRBJ2-2; D may be TRBD1 (5 bases). The CDR3 consists of 14 residues. The V end was cut by 5 bases, the J end by 1 base, with 9 bases between. The germline V gene has CDR1 SGDLS and CDR2 YYNGEE. The CDR3 loop is CASRAGQNTGELFF. Here the CDR3 DNA reads TGTGCCAGCAGGGCAGGGCAGAACACCGGGGAGCTGTTTTTT.

This chain connects TRBV29-1 to TRBJ2-3, with 11 bases identical to TRBD1. Germline CDR1 and CDR2: SQVTM and ANQGSEA. CDR3 length equals 15 residues. The J segment lost 5 bases and the V segment lost 4 bases, leaving 8 bases of the junction unmatched. This CDR3 is CSVGVSGQGVDTQYF. The CDR3 bases are TGCAGCGTTGGTGTGTCGGGACAGGGGGTAGATACGCAGTATTTT.

This clone was seen only a few times. The V gene is TRBV6-5, the J gene TRBJ1-6, with 8 bases lining up with TRBD1. The CDR3 sequence is 14 residues long. Germline lookup yields CDR1 MNHEY and CDR2 SVGAGI. V lost 6 bases and J lost 7; bases outside the gene matches: 5. The CDR3 nucleotides are TGTGCCAGCAGAGTTGGACAGGGAAATTCACCCCTCCACTTT. It yields the protein CASRVGQGNSPLHF.

The V call is TRBV21-1, the J call TRBJ2-7; TRBD1, the D gene given by the table, was not confirmed from the DNA. TRBV21-1 corresponds to a pseudogene. The CDR3 contains 15 residues. The CDR3 DNA reads as TGTGCCAGCAGCAAAGGAGAAGACAGAACCTACGAGCAGTACTTC. Protein sequence: CASSKGEDRTYEQYF.

This chain links TRBV7-9 with TRBJ2-2, with 9 bases lining up with TRBD2. With V trimmed by 3 bases and J by 4 bases, 0 bases remained unmatched. In germline, CDR1 is SEHNR, CDR2 FQNEAQ (reference sequence). The CDR3 extends over 14 amino acids. The CDR3 spells CASSFSGSTGELFF. The CDR3 bases are TGTGCCAGCAGCTTTAGCGGGAGCACCGGGGAGCTGTTTTTT.

The chain has TRBV9 and TRBJ1-2; 8 nucleotides line up with TRBD1. CDR1 and CDR2 (germline): SGDLS, YYNGEE. There are 15 residues in the CDR3. V lost 0 bases and J lost 6; bases outside the gene matches: 7. The CDR3 loop is CASSVDPRTGNGYTF. CDR3 coding DNA: TGTGCCAGCAGCGTAGATCCCCGGACAGGGAATGGCTACACCTTC.

J is TRBJ1-2 and V is TRBV27; TRBD1 matches 12 bases. The V and J ends lost 3 bases and 8 bases, in that order; junction bases with no gene match: 7. Germline CDR1 is MNHEY and CDR2 is SMNVEV (reference sequence). The CDR3 length is 15 residues. DNA of the CDR3: TGTGCCAGCAGTTTGCAGGGGACAGGGGGCTTAGGCTACACCTTC. It codes for CASSLQGTGGLGYTF.

The chain joins TRBV14 to TRBJ1-1; D may be TRBD1 (5 bases). V was clipped by 3 bases and J by 4 bases, with 12 bases between them. Germline V gene data show CDR1 as SGHDN and CDR2 as FVKESK. The CDR3 sequence is 14 residues long. The CDR3 reads CASSQGQGFTEAFF. Written as DNA, the CDR3 is TGTGCCAGCAGCCAGGGTCAGGGTTTCACTGAAGCTTTCTTT.

The chain is built from TRBV14 and TRBJ2-1; a weak D match, TRBD2 (6 bases). Germline V CDR1 and CDR2: SGHDN, FVKESK. The CDR3 is 15 amino acids. The V and J ends lost 1 base and 9 bases respectively, with 16 bases between them. The CDR3 sequence is CASSQARTAGGEQFF. In nucleotides, the CDR3 is TGTGCCAGCAGCCAAGCGAGGACGGCCGGGGGTGAGCAGTTCTTC. The variable domain in full, completed from reference TRBV14 and TRBJ2-1, reads EAGVTQFPSHSVIEKGQTVTLRCDPISGHDNLYWYRRVMGKEIKFLLHFVKESKQDESGMPNNRFLAERTGGTYSTLKVQPAELEDSGVYFCASSQARTAGGEQFFGPGTRLTVL.